This TCR beta chain was identified in a study of T cells in Graves' hyperthyroidism and ophthalmopathy. Amplification targeted TCR beta CDR3 regions from RNA transcripts. Using the HTBI primer set, a first-round RT-PCR was run on the TCR CDR3. TCRdb redid the calling of the multiplex PCR reads with MiXCR, one entry per CDR3 protein. This repertoire shows roughly 200,000 distinct CDR3 sequences, about 18% found once; its top ten account for about 45%. This CDR3 is 13 amino acids long. The J segment lost 6 bases and the V segment lost 7 bases, leaving 6 bases of the junction unmatched. CDR1 is SGHRS and CDR2 is YFSETQ in the germline V gene. Stable hyperthyroidism: no ophthalmopathy progression over 18 months of follow-up. Uncontrolled infection, other autoimmune disease, pregnancy or lactation disqualified patients from enrolment. Only a few counts were recorded for this clonotype.

Sequenced: blood. The V gene is TRBV5-1, the J gene TRBJ2-3, with 9 bases fitting TRBD1. The TCR was taken from a man aged 40-55 years with Graves' hyperthyroidism. In nucleotides, the CDR3 is TGCGCCAGCTACGGGACAGGGCCCGATACGCAGTATTTT. This codes for CASYGTGPDTQYF.